This TCR beta chain was documented in a study of blood T cell repertoires in COVID-19. Study summary: The origin of the acute and convalescent COVID-19 samples was the United States, Italy and Spain. From T cells, B-cell-depleted T cells, or PBMCs came the material, which was cDNA or gDNA.

V gave up 5 bases and J gave up 4 bases; unmatched junction bases: 10. This CDR3 has 15 amino acids. Germline-derived CDR1 and CDR2 are SEHNR and FQNEAQ (reference sequence). Source study methods: How many nucleated cells were present was estimated from reference gene primer amplification. Using immunoSEQ multiplex PCR, the repertoire was profiled, and TCRdb retains in-frame clones only, with some absent. V and J calls and clone size are as listed in that table; D and trimming were resolved from the DNA. The sample has about 140,000 clones; roughly 84% are singletons. What was sequenced was peripheral blood. This clonotype was obtained from a woman aged 55-69 years with acute or convalescent COVID-19. This chain links TRBV7-9 with TRBJ2-5; TRBD1 agrees at 7 bases. The CDR3 here is CASSPGTVGGETQYF. The CDR3 DNA reads TGTGCCAGCAGCCCCGGGACAGTTGGGGGAGAGACCCAGTACTTC. The full variable domain, completed using reference TRBV7-9 and TRBJ2-5, is DTGVSQNPRHKITKRGQNVTFRCDPISEHNRLYWYRQTLGQGPEFLTYFQNEAQLEKSRLLSDRFSAERPKGSFSTLEIQRTEQGDSAMYLCASSPGTVGGETQYFGPGTRLLVL.